Listed below are T cell receptor beta chains from one sample, sequenced in a study of OX40 agonist ivuxolimab in advanced cancers. The repertoire was sequenced with immunoSEQ multiplex PCR; TCRdb's copy has only in-frame clones and lacks some. The data hold about 8,300 clones, with 65% to 80% observed a single time. This specimen consisted of CD4+ or CD8+ T cells sorted from blood, obtained in a trial of the OX40 agonist ivuxolimab. The receptors here all came from an adult with an advanced solid tumor such as melanoma, head and neck, liver or kidney cancer. The conserved cysteine and the conserved F or W are not part of the CDR3 here. Only part of the rows carry a size: once, few, many, or a class if the clone is expanded.

abundance,len,v_gene,j_gene,CDR3aa
.,14,TRBV7-6,TRBJ2-1,ASSLERAPRSDEQF
medium-sized,13,TRBV6-5,TRBJ2-3,ASSPVSGGADTQY
.,11,TRBV19,TRBJ1-1,ASTIWENTEAF
.,13,TRBV6-1,TRBJ2-5,ASSELAGGQETQY
.,13,TRBV7-6,TRBJ2-2,ASTPRGGGTGELF
.,10,TRBV15,TRBJ2-7,ATSSQTYEQY
few,16,TRBV9,TRBJ2-1,ASSPRTSGGPSYNEQF
.,13,TRBV11-2,TRBJ1-3,ASSLVGSSGNTIY
.,13,TRBV11-2,TRBJ2-7,ASSLISGNAYEQY
.,11,TRBV6-1,TRBJ2-1,ASSGEAGNEQF
.,13,TRBV7-6,TRBJ2-7,ASSRGMGLSYEQY
.,13,TRBV6-6,TRBJ2-5,ASLRERGGRETQY
.,8,TRBV15,TRBJ1-5,ATSSQPQH
.,11,TRBV7-2,TRBJ1-2,ASSGPLGGGYT
.,10,TRBV14,TRBJ1-5,ASSQENQPQH
.,12,TRBV7-9,TRBJ2-2,ASSPPKNTGELF
.,13,TRBV5-6,TRBJ2-7,ASSLSFEAGYEQY
once,14,TRBV4-1,TRBJ2-2,ASSQGPGTGAGELF
.,15,TRBV7-3,TRBJ2-1,ASSPSPGRKAYNEQF
.,12,TRBV6-4,TRBJ1-5,ASSDSYGTGPQH
.,12,TRBV6-1,TRBJ2-1,ASSRKGVNNEQF
.,11,TRBV19,TRBJ2-7,ASSPAPSYEQY
.,14,TRBV21-1,TRBJ2-2,ASSICRDRGIGELF
.,14,TRBV4-3,TRBJ2-1,ASSQDWGAGYNEQF